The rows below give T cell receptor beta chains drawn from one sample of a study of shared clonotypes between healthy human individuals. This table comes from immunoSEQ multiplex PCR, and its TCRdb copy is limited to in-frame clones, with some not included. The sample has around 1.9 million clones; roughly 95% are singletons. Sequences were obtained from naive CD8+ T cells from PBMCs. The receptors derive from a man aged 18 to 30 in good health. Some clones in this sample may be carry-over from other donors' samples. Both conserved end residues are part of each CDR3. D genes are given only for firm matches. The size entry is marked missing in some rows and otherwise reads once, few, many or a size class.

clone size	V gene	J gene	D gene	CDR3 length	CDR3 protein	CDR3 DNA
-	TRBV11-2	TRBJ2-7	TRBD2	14	CASSPGLAAYEQYF	TGTGCCAGCAGTCCTGGACTAGCGGCGTACGAGCAGTACTTC
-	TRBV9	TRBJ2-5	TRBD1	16	CASSGSSGTAQETQYF	TGTGCCAGCAGCGGGTCCTCCGGGACAGCCCAAGAGACCCAGTACTTC
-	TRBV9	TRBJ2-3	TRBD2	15	CASSVGRGGTDTQYF	TGTGCCAGCAGCGTAGGTCGGGGGGGCACAGATACGCAGTATTTT
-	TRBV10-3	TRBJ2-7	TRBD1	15	CAISELGTGSYEQYF	TGTGCCATCAGTGAGTTGGGGACAGGGAGCTACGAGCAGTACTTC
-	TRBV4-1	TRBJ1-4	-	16	CASSQDLATEDEKLFF	TGCGCCAGCAGCCAAGATTTGGCAACAGAAGATGAAAAACTGTTTTTT
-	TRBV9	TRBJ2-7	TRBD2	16	CASSGRTSGRAVEQYF	TGTGCCAGCAGCGGAAGGACTAGCGGGAGGGCGGTCGAGCAGTACTTC
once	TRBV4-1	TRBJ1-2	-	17	CASSPVWGRGLHYGYTF	TGCGCCAGCAGCCCGGTTTGGGGCAGGGGCCTCCACTATGGCTACACCTTC
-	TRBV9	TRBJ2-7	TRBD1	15	CASSVRLGGDYEQYF	TGTGCCAGCAGCGTACGGTTAGGGGGCGATTACGAGCAGTACTTC
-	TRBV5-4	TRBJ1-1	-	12	CASSLGVSEAFF	TGTGCCAGCAGCTTGGGGGTCTCTGAAGCTTTCTTT
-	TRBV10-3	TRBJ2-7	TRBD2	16	CAISAIGTSGSYEQYF	TGTGCCATCAGTGCGATCGGGACTAGCGGGTCCTACGAGCAGTACTTC
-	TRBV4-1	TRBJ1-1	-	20	CASSQVDGFVGEEVNTEAFF	TGCGCCAGCAGCCAAGTCGACGGGTTTGTTGGGGAAGAGGTGAACACTGAAGCTTTCTTT
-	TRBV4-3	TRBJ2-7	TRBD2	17	CASSQEVWREGSYEQYF	TGCGCCAGCAGCCAAGAGGTGTGGCGGGAGGGCTCCTACGAGCAGTACTTC
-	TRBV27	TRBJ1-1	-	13	CASRSRVATEAFF	TGTGCCAGCAGAAGCAGGGTGGCCACTGAAGCTTTCTTT
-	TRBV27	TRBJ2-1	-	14	CATTSPSSYNEQFF	TGTGCCACCACTAGTCCGAGCTCCTACAATGAGCAGTTCTTC
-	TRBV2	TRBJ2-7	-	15	CASSEALRTDYEQYF	TGTGCCAGCAGTGAAGCGCTTCGGACAGACTACGAGCAGTACTTC
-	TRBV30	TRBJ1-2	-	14	CALDLPAGIYGYTF	TGTGCCTTGGACCTCCCCGCGGGGATCTATGGCTACACCTTC
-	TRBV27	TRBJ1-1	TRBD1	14	CASSPTTGGTEAFF	TGTGCCAGCAGTCCAACGACAGGGGGCACTGAAGCTTTCTTT
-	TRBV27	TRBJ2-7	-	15	CASSMTWPPSHEQYF	TGTGCCAGCAGTATGACCTGGCCCCCATCCCACGAGCAGTACTTC
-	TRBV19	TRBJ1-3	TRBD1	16	CASGPRGQYSGNTIYF	TGTGCCAGTGGTCCTAGGGGACAGTACTCTGGAAACACCATATATTTT
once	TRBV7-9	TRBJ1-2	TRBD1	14	CASSLSGTDYGYTF	TGTGCCAGCAGCTTGAGTGGGACAGACTATGGCTACACCTTC
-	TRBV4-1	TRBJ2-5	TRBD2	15	CASSKGLAGGETQYF	TGCGCCAGCAGCAAGGGACTAGCGGGAGGGGAGACCCAGTACTTC
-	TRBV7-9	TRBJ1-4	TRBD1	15	CASSSRTGYNEKLFF	TGTGCCAGCAGTAGCCGGACAGGGTATAATGAAAAACTGTTTTTT
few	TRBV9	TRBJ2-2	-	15	CASSVDPGNTGELFF	TGTGCCAGCAGCGTAGATCCCGGGAACACCGGGGAGCTGTTTTTT
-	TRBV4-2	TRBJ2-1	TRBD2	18	CASSQDPLRAGGVGEQFF	TGTGCCAGCAGCCAAGACCCCTTACGGGCGGGAGGTGTGGGTGAGCAGTTCTTC
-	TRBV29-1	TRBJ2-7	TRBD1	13	CSVAGGVAYEQYF	TGCAGCGTTGCAGGGGGCGTAGCCTACGAGCAGTACTTC
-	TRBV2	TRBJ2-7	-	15	CASSEGIASSYEQYF	TGTGCCAGCAGTGAAGGGATAGCGAGCTCCTACGAGCAGTACTTC
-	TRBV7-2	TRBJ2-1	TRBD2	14	CASSGLARYNEQFF	TGTGCCAGCAGCGGACTAGCGCGCTACAATGAGCAGTTCTTC
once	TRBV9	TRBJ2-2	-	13	CASSVAGVGELFF	TGTGCCAGCAGCGTAGCGGGGGTCGGGGAGCTGTTTTTT
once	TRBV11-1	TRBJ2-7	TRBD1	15	CASSGWDRQTYEQYF	TGTGCCAGCAGCGGTTGGGACAGACAAACCTACGAGCAGTACTTC
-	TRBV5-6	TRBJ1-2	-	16	CASSLNRRALGHGYTF	TGTGCCAGCAGCTTGAATCGGAGAGCATTGGGGCATGGCTACACCTTC
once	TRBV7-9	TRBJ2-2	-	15	CASNSYRANTGELFF	TGTGCCAGCAACAGTTACAGGGCGAACACCGGGGAGCTGTTTTTT
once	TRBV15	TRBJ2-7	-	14	CATSRYDVSYEQYF	TGTGCCACCAGCAGATACGATGTTTCCTACGAGCAGTACTTC
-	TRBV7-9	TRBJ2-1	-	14	CASSLTKGDNEQFF	TGTGCCAGCAGCTTAACTAAAGGGGACAATGAGCAGTTCTTC
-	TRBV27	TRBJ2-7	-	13	CASSSVQGYEQYF	TGTGCCAGCAGTTCCGTCCAGGGCTACGAGCAGTACTTC
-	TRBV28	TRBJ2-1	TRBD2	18	CASSLGLVAGGPNNEQFF	TGTGCCAGCAGTTTAGGTTTAGTAGCGGGAGGGCCAAATAATGAGCAGTTCTTC
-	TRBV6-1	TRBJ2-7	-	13	CASSPGTAYEQYF	TGTGCCAGCAGCCCGGGGACGGCCTACGAGCAGTACTTC
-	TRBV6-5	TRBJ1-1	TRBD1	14	CASSYREGDSEAFF	TGTGCCAGCAGTTATCGGGAAGGGGACAGTGAAGCTTTCTTT
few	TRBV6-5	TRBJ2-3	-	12	CASSTGWDTQYF	TGTGCCAGCAGCACTGGGTGGGATACGCAGTATTTT
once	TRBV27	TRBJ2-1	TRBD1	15	CASSYTGTGGNEQFF	TGTGCCAGCAGTTATACCGGGACAGGGGGTAATGAGCAGTTCTTC
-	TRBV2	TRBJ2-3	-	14	CASSGREHTDTQYF	TGTGCCAGCAGTGGACGGGAGCACACAGATACGCAGTATTTT
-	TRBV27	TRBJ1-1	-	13	CASSLGWITEAFF	TGTGCCAGCAGTTTGGGATGGATCACTGAAGCTTTCTTT
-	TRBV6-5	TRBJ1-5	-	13	CASSLGRRQPQHF	TGTGCCAGCAGTCTCGGTCGACGGCAGCCCCAGCATTTT
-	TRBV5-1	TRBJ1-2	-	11	CASSGSGGYTF	TGCGCCAGCAGCGGTTCGGGTGGCTACACCTTC
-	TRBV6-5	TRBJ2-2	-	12	CASVGWTGELFF	TGTGCCAGCGTTGGTTGGACCGGGGAGCTGTTTTTT
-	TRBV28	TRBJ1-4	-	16	CASSLGEGGTNEKLFF	TGTGCCAGCAGTTTAGGGGAAGGAGGAACTAATGAAAAACTGTTTTTT
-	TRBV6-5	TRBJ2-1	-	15	CASSYSWQPRNEQFF	TGTGCCAGCAGTTACTCGTGGCAACCGAGGAATGAGCAGTTCTTC
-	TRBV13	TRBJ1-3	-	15	CASSSDIAPGNTIYF	TGTGCCAGCAGTTCCGACATCGCCCCTGGAAACACCATATATTTT
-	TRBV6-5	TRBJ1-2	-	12	CASRDILHGYTF	TGTGCCAGCCGGGACATCCTCCATGGCTACACCTTC
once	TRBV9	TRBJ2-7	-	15	CASSVEPGLSYEQYF	TGTGCCAGCAGCGTAGAGCCAGGACTCTCCTACGAGCAGTACTTC
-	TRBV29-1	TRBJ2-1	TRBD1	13	CSVLGQGYNEQFF	TGCAGCGTCCTGGGACAGGGATACAATGAGCAGTTCTTC
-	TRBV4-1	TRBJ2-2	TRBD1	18	CASSQDQRTGEFTGELFF	TGCGCCAGCAGCCAAGATCAGAGGACAGGGGAGTTCACCGGGGAGCTGTTTTTT
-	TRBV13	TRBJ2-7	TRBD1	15	CASSPSGQGRREQYF	TGTGCCAGCAGCCCCTCAGGACAGGGAAGGCGTGAGCAGTACTTC
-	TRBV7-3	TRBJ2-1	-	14	CASSLILGGDEQFF	TGTGCCAGCAGCTTAATCCTTGGGGGCGATGAGCAGTTCTTC
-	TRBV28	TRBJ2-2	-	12	CASLSHTGELFF	TGTGCCAGCCTGAGCCATACCGGGGAGCTGTTTTTT
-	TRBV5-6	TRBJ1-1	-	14	CASSWDRTASGAFF	TGTGCCAGCAGCTGGGATAGGACAGCTAGTGGGGCTTTCTTT
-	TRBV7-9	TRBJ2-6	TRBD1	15	CASSFRTGVANVLTF	TGTGCCAGCAGCTTTAGGACAGGGGTGGCCAACGTCCTGACTTTC
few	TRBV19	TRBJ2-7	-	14	CASSGRDLSYEQYF	TGTGCCAGTAGTGGACGGGACCTCTCCTACGAGCAGTACTTC
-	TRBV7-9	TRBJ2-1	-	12	CASSLAFDEQFF	TGTGCCAGCAGCTTAGCGTTCGATGAGCAGTTCTTC
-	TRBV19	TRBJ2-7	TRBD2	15	CASSPLTSGRGEQYF	TGTGCCAGTAGTCCCCTAACTAGCGGGAGGGGCGAGCAGTACTTC
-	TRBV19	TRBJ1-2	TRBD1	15	CASSPRQGANYGYTF	TGTGCCAGTAGTCCCCGACAGGGGGCGAACTATGGCTACACCTTC